This T cell receptor (beta chain) was identified during a study of early T cells in non-severe SARS-CoV-2 infection. Germline V lookup: CDR1 LGHNA, CDR2 YSLEER. Trimming took 0 bases from V and 9 from J, leaving 16 bases between them. This CDR3 is 15 amino acids long. The study, taken as a whole, reports: The VDJdb matching leaned toward anti-spike CD8 responses and overlooked private and CD4 specificities.

At least ten counts were recorded for this clonotype. No antigen is known for it. As part of library construction, unique molecular identifiers were attached to individual cDNA molecules. MiXCR, applied by TCRdb to the 5' RACE reads, yields one record per CDR3 protein. The sample has about 100,000 distinct CDR3 sequences; over 8.5% are singletons. V and J are TRBV4-3 and TRBJ2-3; D might be TRBD2 (5 bases). The specimen sequenced was whole blood. This clonotype originated in an adult who was a healthcare worker with PCR-confirmed SARS-CoV-2 infection or an uninfected control (not recorded which). CDR3 residues: CASSQDPRAGITQYF. The CDR3 nucleotides are TGCGCCAGCAGCCAAGATCCCCGGGCGGGTATAACGCAGTATTTT.